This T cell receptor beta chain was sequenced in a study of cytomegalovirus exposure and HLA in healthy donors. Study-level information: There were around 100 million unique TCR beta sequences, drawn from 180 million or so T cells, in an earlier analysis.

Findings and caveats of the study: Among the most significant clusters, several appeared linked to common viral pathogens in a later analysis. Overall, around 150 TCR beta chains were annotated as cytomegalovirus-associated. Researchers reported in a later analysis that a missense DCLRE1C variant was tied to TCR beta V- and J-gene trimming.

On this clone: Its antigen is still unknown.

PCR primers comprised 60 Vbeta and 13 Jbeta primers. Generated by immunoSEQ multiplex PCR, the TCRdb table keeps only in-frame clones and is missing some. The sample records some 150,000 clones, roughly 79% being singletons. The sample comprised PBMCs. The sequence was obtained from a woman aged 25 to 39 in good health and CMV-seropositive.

CDR3 in DNA: TGTGCCAGCAGCTTGGGGGGGCTGGCCTCCTACGAGCAGTACTTC. Amino acids: CASSLGGLASYEQYF. The V gene is TRBV5-6, the J gene TRBJ2-7, with D possibly TRBD1 on 6 matching bases. V shed 0 bases and J shed 0 bases, with 10 bases lying between them. This CDR3 is 15 amino acids long. Per germline, CDR1 SGHDT and CDR2 YYEEEE.